Each of the 3 T cell receptor beta chains below was sequenced from the same sample in a study of blood T cells in healthy people across ages. Combining a sample-barcoded 5' primer with a J-beta primer mix, a second PCR ran for roughly 7 to 12 cycles. TCRdb used MiXCR to reprocess the 5' RACE reads, holding one entry per CDR3 protein. The sample records 980,000 or so distinct CDR3 sequences, roughly 48% being singletons. The sample comprised blood. The receptors shown here come from a man under 40 in good health.

This clonotype was seen a few times. This chain connects TRBV9 to TRBJ2-5; D not certain. The germline CDR1 and CDR2 sequences are SGDLS and YYNGEE. V shed 0 bases and J shed 1 base, with 10 bases lying between them. The CDR3 has 15 residues. The CDR3 is CASSVARPGQETQYF. CDR3 nucleotides: TGTGCCAGCAGCGTAGCGCGCCCAGGCCAAGAGACCCAGTACTTC.

The rearrangement uses TRBV12-5 and TRBJ2-3; D is ambiguous. CDR1 and CDR2 from the germline V gene are LGHNT and FRNRAP. There are 15 residues in the CDR3. Trimming pared 7 bases from V and 2 bases from J, leaving 16 bases between. DNA for the CDR3: TGTGCTAGTGCCCGTGATGGCAGACACACAGATACGCAGTATTTT. Protein product: CASARDGRHTDTQYF.

This rearrangement joins TRBV5-1 to TRBJ2-1, with TRBD1 matching over 9 bases. The CDR3 is 14 amino acids. Per germline, CDR1 SGHRS and CDR2 YFSETQ. V shed 6 bases and J 7 bases; nucleotides not matched to a gene: 8. Here the CDR3 DNA reads TGCGCCAGCACGCGGGGACAGGGTATAAATGAGCAGTTCTTC. It codes for CASTRGQGINEQFF.